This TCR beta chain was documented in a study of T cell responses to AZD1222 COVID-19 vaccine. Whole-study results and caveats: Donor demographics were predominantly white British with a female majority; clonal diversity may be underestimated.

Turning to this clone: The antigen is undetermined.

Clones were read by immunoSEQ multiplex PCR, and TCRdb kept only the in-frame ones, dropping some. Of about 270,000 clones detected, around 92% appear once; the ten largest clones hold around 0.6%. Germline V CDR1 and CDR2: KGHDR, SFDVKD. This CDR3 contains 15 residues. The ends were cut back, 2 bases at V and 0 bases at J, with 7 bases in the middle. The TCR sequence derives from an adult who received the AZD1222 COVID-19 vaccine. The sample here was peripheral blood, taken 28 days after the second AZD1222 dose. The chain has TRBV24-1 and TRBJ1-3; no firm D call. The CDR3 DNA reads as TGTGCCACCAGTGATTCCCGGAGCTCTGGAAACACCATATATTTT. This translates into CATSDSRSSGNTIYF.